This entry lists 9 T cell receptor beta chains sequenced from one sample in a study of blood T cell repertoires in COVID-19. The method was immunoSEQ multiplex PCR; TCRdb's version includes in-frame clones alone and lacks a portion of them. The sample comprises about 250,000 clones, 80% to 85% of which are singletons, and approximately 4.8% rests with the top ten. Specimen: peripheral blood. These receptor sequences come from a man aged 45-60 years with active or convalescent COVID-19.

CDR3 in amino acids: CAWSLRTGSGNTIYF. In DNA, the CDR3 is TGTGCCTGGAGCCTTAGGACAGGGTCTGGAAACACCATATATTTT. The chain joins TRBV30 to TRBJ1-3; TRBD1 matches 8 bases. Germline CDR1 GTSNPN, CDR2 SVGIG (reference sequence). This CDR3 has 15 amino acids. The trim removed 3 bases at V and 1 base at J, leaving 5 bases unmatched.

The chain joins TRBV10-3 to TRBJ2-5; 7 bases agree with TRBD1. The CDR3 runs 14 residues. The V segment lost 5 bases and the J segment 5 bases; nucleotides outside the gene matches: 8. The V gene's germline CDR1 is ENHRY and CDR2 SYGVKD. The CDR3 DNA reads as TGTGCCATCAGTCCGGGACAGATTAGCGAGACCCAGTACTTC. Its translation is CAISPGQISETQYF.

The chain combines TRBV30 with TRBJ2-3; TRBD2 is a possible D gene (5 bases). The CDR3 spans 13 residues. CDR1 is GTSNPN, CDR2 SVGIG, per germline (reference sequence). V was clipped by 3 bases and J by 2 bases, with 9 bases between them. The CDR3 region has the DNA TGTGCCTGGAGCCCGGGGTCCACAGATACGCAGTATTTT. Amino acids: CAWSPGSTDTQYF.

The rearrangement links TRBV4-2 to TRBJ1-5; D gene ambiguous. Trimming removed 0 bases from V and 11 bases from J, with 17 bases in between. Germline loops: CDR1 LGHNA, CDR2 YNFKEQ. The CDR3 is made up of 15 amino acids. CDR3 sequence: CASSQEEGFKVAQHF. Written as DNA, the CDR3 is TGTGCCAGCAGCCAAGAGGAGGGATTCAAAGTTGCCCAGCATTTT.

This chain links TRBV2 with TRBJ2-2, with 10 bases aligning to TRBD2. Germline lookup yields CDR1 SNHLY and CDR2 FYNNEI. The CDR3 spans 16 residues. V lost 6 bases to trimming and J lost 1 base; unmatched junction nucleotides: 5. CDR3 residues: CASRTGLAWNTGELFF. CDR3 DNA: TGTGCCAGCAGAACGGGACTAGCGTGGAACACCGGGGAGCTGTTTTTT.

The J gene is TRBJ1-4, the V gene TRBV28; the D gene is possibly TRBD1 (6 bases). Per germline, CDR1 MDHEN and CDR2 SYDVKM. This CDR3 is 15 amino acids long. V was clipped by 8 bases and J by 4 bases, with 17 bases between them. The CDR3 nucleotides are TGTGCCAGCGGGGGGGCGACGGGTGATAATGAAAAACTGTTTTTT. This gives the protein CASGGATGDNEKLFF.

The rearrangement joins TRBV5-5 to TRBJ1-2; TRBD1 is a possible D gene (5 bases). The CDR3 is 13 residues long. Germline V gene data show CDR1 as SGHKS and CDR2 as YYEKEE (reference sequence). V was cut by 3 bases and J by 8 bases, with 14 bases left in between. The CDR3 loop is CASSWRDSRGYTF. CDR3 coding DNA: TGTGCCAGCAGCTGGAGAGACAGTAGGGGCTACACCTTC.

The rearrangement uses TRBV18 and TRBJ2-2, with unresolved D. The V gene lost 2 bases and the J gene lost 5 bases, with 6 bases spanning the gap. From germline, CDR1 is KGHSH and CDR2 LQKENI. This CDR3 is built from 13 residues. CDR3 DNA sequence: TGTGCCAGCTCACCAGGTCGGACCGGGGAGCTGTTTTTT. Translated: CASSPGRTGELFF.

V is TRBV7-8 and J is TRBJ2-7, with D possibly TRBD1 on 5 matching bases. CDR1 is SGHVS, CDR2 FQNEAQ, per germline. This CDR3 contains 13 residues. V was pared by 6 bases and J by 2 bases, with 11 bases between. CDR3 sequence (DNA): TGTGCCAGCAGGCAAGACAGTGCCTACGAGCAGTACTTC. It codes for CASRQDSAYEQYF.